The 32 T cell receptor beta chains presented below share a single source sample, sequenced in a study of blood T cell repertoires in COVID-19. Using immunoSEQ multiplex PCR, the repertoire was profiled, and TCRdb retains in-frame clones only, with some absent. This table has hundreds of thousands of clones, around 86% appearing once. Sequences were obtained from peripheral blood. The receptors were gathered from a woman in her 30s who had recovered from COVID-19.

This clone has a single count. J is TRBJ2-1 and V is TRBV10-3; no reliable D call. V lost 3 bases to trimming and J lost 5 bases, with 5 bases between them. This CDR3 has 12 amino acids. Germline V gene lookup returns CDR1 ENHRY and CDR2 SYGVKD. CDR3 DNA: TGTGCCATCAGTGAAGCTAACAATGAGCAGTTCTTC. This codes for CAISEANNEQFF.

The chain links TRBV6-1 to TRBJ1-5; tentatively, D is TRBD1 (5 bases). Trimming left V 4 bases short and J 2 bases short, with 15 bases between. Germline lookup yields CDR1 MNHNS and CDR2 SASEGT. This CDR3 spans 16 amino acids. CDR3 sequence reads: CASSGGSLHGNQPQHF. In DNA form, the CDR3 reads TGTGCCAGCAGTGGGGGCAGCCTCCACGGCAATCAGCCCCAGCATTTT.

The V gene is TRBV3-1 (or the pseudogene TRBV3-2), the J gene TRBJ1-1; D gene ambiguous. CDR3 length equals 13 residues. V shed 4 bases and J shed 8 bases, with 14 bases lying between them. Germline V lookup: CDR1 LGHDT, CDR2 YNNKEL (reference sequence). The CDR3 protein is CASSPLSTNEAFF. The CDR3 DNA reads as TGTGCCAGCAGCCCGCTTTCGACAAACGAAGCTTTCTTT.

This chain connects TRBV3-1 (or the pseudogene TRBV3-2) to TRBJ2-5; 10 bases line up with TRBD2. CDR3 length: 16 amino acids. Germline CDR1 reads LGHDT; CDR2 reads YNNKEL (reference sequence). Trimming cost V 4 bases and J 2 bases; bases outside gene matches: 7. CDR3 nucleotides: TGTGCCAGCAGCCTCCGGACTAGCGGAACACAAGAGACCCAGTACTTC. Translating it yields CASSLRTSGTQETQYF.

The rearrangement links TRBV30 to TRBJ1-2; no definite D call. The CDR3 consists of 11 residues. V shed 6 bases and J shed 8 bases, with 13 bases lying between them. The germline V gene encodes CDR1 GTSNPN and CDR2 SVGIG (reference sequence). CDR3 protein: CACDEVWGYTF. CDR3 DNA sequence: TGTGCCTGTGACGAGGTTTGGGGCTACACCTTC.

The gene calls are TRBV27 and TRBJ1-1, with 8 bases lining up with TRBD1. The V gene's germline CDR1 is MNHEY and CDR2 SMNVEV (reference sequence). With V trimmed by 0 bases and J by 5 bases, 11 bases remained unmatched. The CDR3 totals 17 residues. In DNA, the CDR3 is TGTGCCAGCAGTTTATCGGCCTCAGGGGGCGCGGGTACTGAAGCTTTCTTT. This encodes CASSLSASGGAGTEAFF.

The chain uses TRBV28 and TRBJ1-4; D call uncertain. CDR1 and CDR2 from the germline V gene are MDHEN and SYDVKM. V dropped 2 bases and J dropped 8 bases, with 18 bases sitting between them. This CDR3 region has 16 residues. In DNA, the CDR3 is TGTGCCAGCAGTTTACGTTTAGACGGGAGTGGAGAAAAACTGTTTTTT. This gives the protein CASSLRLDGSGEKLFF.

A note on this clone: The identical CDR3 is also encoded by other nucleotide sequences in the sample. This chain connects TRBV5-1 to TRBJ1-2; D is unresolved. Trimming removed 1 base from V and 6 bases from J, with 7 bases in between. In germline, CDR1 is SGHRS, CDR2 YFSETQ. The CDR3 extends over 12 amino acids. The CDR3 coding sequence is TGCGCCAGCAGCTTGTCCGGGGATGGCTACACCTTC. Translated: CASSLSGDGYTF. The whole variable domain, filled in from reference TRBV5-1 and TRBJ1-2, reads KAGVTQTPRYLIKTRGQQVTLSCSPISGHRSVSWYQQTPGQGLQFLFEYFSETQRNKGNFPGRFSGRQFSNSRSEMNVSTLELGDSALYLCASSLSGDGYTFGSGTRLTVV.

CDR3: CASSELPRGDYNEQFF. As DNA, the CDR3 is TGTGCCAGCAGTGAACTGCCGCGGGGGGACTACAATGAGCAGTTCTTC. This chain uses TRBV2 with TRBJ2-1, with 8 bases matching TRBD2. The CDR3 runs to 16 residues. Trimming removed 2 bases from V and 3 bases from J; junction bases left unmatched: 6. Germline V gives CDR1 SNHLY, CDR2 FYNNEI.

The V and J genes are TRBV5-4 and TRBJ2-1; 7 positions match TRBD1. The CDR3 is 13 amino acids. CDR1 and CDR2 (germline): SGHNT, YYREEE (reference sequence). Trimming took 5 bases from V and 7 from J; bases not matched to a gene: 6. The CDR3 here is CASREQGVNEQFF. CDR3 nucleotide sequence: TGTGCCAGCAGAGAGCAGGGGGTAAATGAGCAGTTCTTC.

The CDR3 is CASSLFTSWGSGANVLTF. DNA of the CDR3: TGTGCCAGCAGTTTATTTACTAGCTGGGGCTCTGGGGCCAACGTCCTGACTTTC. The J gene is TRBJ2-6, the V gene TRBV28; the D gene is possibly TRBD2 (6 bases). Deletions cut 1 base from V and 0 bases from J, with 13 bases between. The germline gives CDR1 MDHEN, CDR2 SYDVKM. The CDR3 has 18 residues.

V and J are TRBV6-6 and TRBJ2-7, with 9 bases lining up with TRBD2. The V gene's germline CDR1 is MNHNY and CDR2 SVGAGI (reference sequence). This CDR3 comprises 14 residues. The ends lost 8 bases at V and 3 bases at J; junction bases unmatched: 8. As DNA, the CDR3 is TGTGCCAGCCTAGGACTAGCGAACGACTACGAGCAGTACTTC. It specifies CASLGLANDYEQYF.

As DNA, the CDR3 is TGTGCCAGCAGCCCCCCGGGACAGCCGAATTCACCCCTCCACTTT. Translating it yields CASSPPGQPNSPLHF. The chain combines TRBV7-9 with TRBJ1-6, with 7 positions matching TRBD1. J lost 7 bases, V lost 5 bases, and 8 bases had no gene match. CDR3 length equals 15 residues. Germline V gives CDR1 SEHNR, CDR2 FQNEAQ (reference sequence).

The chain joins TRBV7-9 to TRBJ2-1, with 16 bases lining up with TRBD2. CDR3 length: 14 residues. Per the germline V gene, CDR1 is SEHNR and CDR2 is FQNEAQ (reference sequence). V was clipped by 10 bases and J by 7 bases; unmatched bases: 4. CDR3 bases: TGTGCCACCCTGGGACTAGCGGGGGGGAATGAGCAGTTCTTC. Translation: CATLGLAGGNEQFF.

The rearrangement uses TRBV2 and TRBJ2-1; TRBD2 matches 10 bases. The V gene end was trimmed by 6 bases and the J gene end by 9 bases; junction bases not matched to a gene: 14. CDR3 length: 16 amino acids. Germline CDR1 reads SNHLY; CDR2 reads FYNNEI. DNA of the CDR3: TGTGCCAGCAGCCAGGGAGCGGGAGGGCCAAAGGGTGAGCAGTTCTTC. The encoded protein is CASSQGAGGPKGEQFF. Full variable domain (outside the CDR3, taken from reference TRBV2 and TRBJ2-1): EPEVTQTPSHQVTQMGQEVILRCVPISNHLYFYWYRQILGQKVEFLVSFYNNEISEKSEIFDDQFSVERPDGSNFTLKIRSTKLEDSAMYFCASSQGAGGPKGEQFFGPGTRLTVL.

The chain recombines TRBV4-3 with TRBJ2-3, with TRBD2 matching over 14 bases. This CDR3 spans 17 amino acids. Per the germline V gene, CDR1 is LGHNA and CDR2 is YSLEER. V lost 2 bases, J lost 4 bases, and 5 bases stayed unmatched. CDR3 residues: CASSQRLAGGPPDTQYF. In DNA, the CDR3 is TGCGCCAGCAGCCAACGACTAGCGGGAGGGCCCCCAGATACGCAGTATTTT.

The V and J genes are TRBV10-2 and TRBJ2-3; 10 bases match TRBD2. V dropped 7 bases and J dropped 9; count of bases not matched to a gene: 10. Germline V lookup: CDR1 WSHSY, CDR2 SAAADI. The CDR3 is 14 amino acids. CDR3 DNA: TGCGCCAGCACCACTAGCGGGACGGGCCCAACGCAGTATTTT. Translation gives CASTTSGTGPTQYF.

This chain joins TRBV6-7 and TRBJ1-2; the D gene is possibly TRBD1 (6 bases). Being an ORF, TRBV6-7 has a function that is uncertain. With 10 bases removed from V and 3 bases from J, the gap between germline ends came to 12 bases. This CDR3 region has 12 residues. This CDR3 is CATPGVHYGYTF. CDR3 nucleotides: TGTGCCACCCCAGGGGTACACTATGGCTACACCTTC.

In DNA form, the CDR3 reads TGTGCCACAGACAGGAACTATGGCTACACCTTC. Its translation is CATDRNYGYTF. The chain links TRBV6-5 to TRBJ1-2, with D possibly being TRBD1 (6 bases). Germline values: CDR1 MNHEY, CDR2 SVGAGI. Trimming removed 10 bases at V and 2 bases at J, with 8 bases between. The CDR3 covers 11 residues.

The CDR3 spells CASSDHLIGSSYNSPLHF. CDR3 sequence (DNA): TGTGCCAGCAGTGATCACTTAATAGGGAGCTCCTATAATTCACCCCTCCACTTT. V and J are TRBV2 and TRBJ1-6; no clear D. CDR1 is SNHLY, CDR2 FYNNEI, per germline. V was trimmed by 3 bases and J by 0 bases, leaving 15 bases between them. This CDR3 contains 18 residues.

The V gene is TRBV19, the J gene TRBJ1-1, with 10 bases lining up with TRBD1. This CDR3 comprises 14 residues. Germline CDR1 reads LNHDA; CDR2 reads SQIVND (reference sequence). The V gene end was trimmed by 5 bases and the J gene end by 1 base; junction bases not matched to a gene: 1. CDR3 sequence: CASSGQGGNTEAFF. CDR3 sequence (DNA): TGTGCCAGTAGTGGACAGGGGGGGAACACTGAAGCTTTCTTT.

This sequence joins TRBV5-4 and TRBJ1-4; D is ambiguous. The V end was cut by 4 bases, the J end by 6 bases, with 7 bases between. From germline, CDR1 is SGHNT and CDR2 YYREEE (reference sequence). The CDR3 is made up of 12 amino acids. CDR3 DNA sequence: TGTGCCAGCAGCGGCCTGGATGAAAAACTGTTTTTT. This gives the protein CASSGLDEKLFF.

This chain joins TRBV4-3 and TRBJ2-7; 9 nucleotides match TRBD1. J was trimmed by 4 bases and V by 1 base; bases with no gene match: 8. CDR3 length equals 16 residues. Germline V CDR1 and CDR2: LGHNA, YSLEER. This chain's CDR3 is CASSQAGTGFPYEQYF. DNA of the CDR3: TGCGCCAGCAGCCAAGCCGGGACAGGGTTCCCTTACGAGCAGTACTTC.

This chain uses TRBV18 with TRBJ2-7; 10 bases align to TRBD1. The CDR3 sequence is 15 residues long. Germline V gene sequence: CDR1 KGHSH, CDR2 LQKENI. J gave up 1 base and V 3 bases, and 3 bases lay outside the gene matches. This CDR3 reads CASSPVGQGSYEQYF. CDR3 bases: TGTGCCAGCTCACCGGTGGGACAGGGGTCCTACGAGCAGTACTTC.

The V call is TRBV10-3, the J call TRBJ1-1, with a weak D call TRBD1 (5 bases). The CDR3 length is 13 residues. CDR1 is ENHRY and CDR2 is SYGVKD in the germline V gene. Trimming removed 7 bases from V and 2 bases from J, with 11 bases in between. The CDR3 spells CAINTQGNTEAFF. In nucleotides, the CDR3 is TGTGCCATCAACACCCAGGGTAACACTGAAGCTTTCTTT.

This sequence joins TRBV3-1 (or the pseudogene TRBV3-2) and TRBJ2-2, with D uncertain. Germline V lookup: CDR1 LGHDT, CDR2 YNNKEL (reference sequence). This CDR3 comprises 16 residues. V lost 1 base and J 1 base, leaving 10 bases between the germline ends. Here the CDR3 DNA reads TGTGCCAGCAGCCAAGGCCCCGGGTGGAACACCGGGGAGCTGTTTTTT. Translation: CASSQGPGWNTGELFF.

The rearrangement joins TRBV5-1 to TRBJ2-3; 10 bases agree with TRBD2. The CDR3 contains 16 residues. Germline values: CDR1 SGHRS, CDR2 YFSETQ. Trimming took 4 bases from V and 4 from J; bases not matched to a gene: 9. The CDR3 sequence is CASSRIAGGAADTQYF. For the CDR3, the DNA is TGCGCCAGCAGCCGGATAGCGGGGGGCGCCGCAGATACGCAGTATTTT.

The chain couples TRBV7-3 to TRBJ2-3, with 8 bases identical to TRBD2. The CDR3 loop spans 14 amino acids. Germline CDR1 and CDR2: SGHTA and FQGTGA. Germline trimming cut 3 bases from V and 2 bases from J; bases unmatched to any gene: 1. DNA for the CDR3: TGTGCCAGCAGCTTTAGCGGGACCACAGATACGCAGTATTTT. Protein product: CASSFSGTTDTQYF.

The V gene is TRBV27, the J gene TRBJ1-5, with unresolved D. CDR3 length: 14 residues. V shed 4 bases and J shed 2 bases, with 9 bases lying between them. Germline V gene lookup returns CDR1 MNHEY and CDR2 SMNVEV (reference sequence). The CDR3: CASSSPTGNQPQHF. CDR3 nucleotides: TGTGCCAGCAGTTCACCCACAGGCAATCAGCCCCAGCATTTT.

This clone was detected once. The chain links TRBV21-1 to TRBJ2-7; the table assigns TRBD2, which was not confirmed against the DNA. TRBV21-1 is listed as a pseudogene. CDR3 size: 17 residues. The chain's CDR3 is CASSKRSERDLSYEQYF. The CDR3 DNA follows: TGTGCCAGCAGCAAAAGGTCGGAGCGGGACCTCTCCTACGAGCAGTACTTC.

This chain joins TRBV5-1 and TRBJ2-2, with no clear D. V was trimmed by 3 bases and J by 4 bases, leaving 16 bases between them. Germline V gene data show CDR1 as SGHRS and CDR2 as YFSETQ. CDR3 length: 16 amino acids. The CDR3 sequence is CASSSAGQVTTGELFF. The CDR3 DNA reads TGCGCCAGCAGCTCTGCTGGCCAGGTCACCACCGGGGAGCTGTTTTTT.

This sequence joins TRBV7-3 and TRBJ1-2, with TRBD1 matching over 10 bases. V lost 9 bases, J lost 8 bases, and 6 bases stayed unmatched. Per the germline V gene, CDR1 is SGHTA and CDR2 is FQGTGA. There are 12 residues in the CDR3. The CDR3 protein is CARDRGEGGYTF. CDR3 nucleotides: TGTGCCAGGGACAGGGGGGAAGGAGGCTACACCTTC.